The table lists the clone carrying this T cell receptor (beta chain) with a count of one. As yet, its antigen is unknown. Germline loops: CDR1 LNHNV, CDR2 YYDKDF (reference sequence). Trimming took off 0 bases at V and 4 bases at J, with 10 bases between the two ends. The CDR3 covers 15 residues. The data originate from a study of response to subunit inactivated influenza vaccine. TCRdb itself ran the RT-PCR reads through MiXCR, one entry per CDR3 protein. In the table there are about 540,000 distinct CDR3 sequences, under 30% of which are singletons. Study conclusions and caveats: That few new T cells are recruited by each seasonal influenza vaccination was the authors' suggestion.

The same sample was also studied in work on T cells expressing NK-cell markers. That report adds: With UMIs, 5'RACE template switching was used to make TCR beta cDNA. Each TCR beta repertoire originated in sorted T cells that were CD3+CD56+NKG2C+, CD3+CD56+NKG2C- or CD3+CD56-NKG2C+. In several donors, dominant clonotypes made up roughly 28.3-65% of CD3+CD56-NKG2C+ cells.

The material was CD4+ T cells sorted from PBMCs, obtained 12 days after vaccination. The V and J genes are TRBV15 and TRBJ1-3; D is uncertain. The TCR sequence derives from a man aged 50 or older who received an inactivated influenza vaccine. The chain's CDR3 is CATSRDWAGGNTIYF. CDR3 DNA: TGTGCCACCAGCAGAGATTGGGCAGGAGGAAACACCATATATTTT.